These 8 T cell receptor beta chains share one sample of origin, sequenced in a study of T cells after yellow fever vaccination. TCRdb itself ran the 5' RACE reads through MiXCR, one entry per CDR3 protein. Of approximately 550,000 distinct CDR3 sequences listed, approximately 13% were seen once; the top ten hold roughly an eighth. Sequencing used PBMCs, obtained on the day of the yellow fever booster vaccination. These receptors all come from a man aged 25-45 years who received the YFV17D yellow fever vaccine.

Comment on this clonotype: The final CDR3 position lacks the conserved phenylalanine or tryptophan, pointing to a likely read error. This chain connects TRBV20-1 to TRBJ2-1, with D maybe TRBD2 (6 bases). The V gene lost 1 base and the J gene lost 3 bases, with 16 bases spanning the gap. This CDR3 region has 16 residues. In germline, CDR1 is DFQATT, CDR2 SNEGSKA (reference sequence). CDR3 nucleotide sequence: TGCAGTGCTAGAGGGAGTAGCGGCCAAATCTACAATGAGCAGTTCTCC. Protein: CSARGSSGQIYNEQFS.

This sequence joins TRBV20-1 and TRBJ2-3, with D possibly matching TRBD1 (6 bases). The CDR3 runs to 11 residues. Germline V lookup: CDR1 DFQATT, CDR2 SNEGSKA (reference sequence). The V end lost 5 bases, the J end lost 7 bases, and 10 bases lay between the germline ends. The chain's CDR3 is CSASGTNTQYF. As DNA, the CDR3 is TGCAGTGCTTCCGGGACAAATACGCAGTATTTT.

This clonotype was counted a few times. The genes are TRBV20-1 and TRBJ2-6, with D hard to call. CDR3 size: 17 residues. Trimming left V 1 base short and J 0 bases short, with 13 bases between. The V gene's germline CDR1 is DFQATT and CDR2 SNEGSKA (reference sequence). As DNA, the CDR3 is TGCAGTGCTAGAGTCAAGTCGGCCGACTCTGGGGCCAACGTCCTGACTTTC. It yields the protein CSARVKSADSGANVLTF.

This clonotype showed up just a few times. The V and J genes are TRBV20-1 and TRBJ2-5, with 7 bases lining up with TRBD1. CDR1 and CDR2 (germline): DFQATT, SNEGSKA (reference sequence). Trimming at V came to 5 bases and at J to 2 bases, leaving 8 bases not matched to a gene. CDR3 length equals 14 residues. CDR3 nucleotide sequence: TGCAGTGCTCGCAGTGGACAGGATCAAGAGACCCAGTACTTC. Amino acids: CSARSGQDQETQYF.

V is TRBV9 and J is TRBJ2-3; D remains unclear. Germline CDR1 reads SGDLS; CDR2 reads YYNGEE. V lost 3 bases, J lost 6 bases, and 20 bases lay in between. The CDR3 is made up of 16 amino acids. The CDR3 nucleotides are TGTGCCAGCAGCGCATCGGCATGTCACACACTGGATACGCAGTATTTT. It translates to CASSASACHTLDTQYF.

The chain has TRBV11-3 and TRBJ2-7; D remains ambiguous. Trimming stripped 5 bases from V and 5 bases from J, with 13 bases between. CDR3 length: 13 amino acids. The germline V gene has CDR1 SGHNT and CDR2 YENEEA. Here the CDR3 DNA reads TGTGCCAGCAGCCCTGGGTTATGGGACGAGCAGTACTTC. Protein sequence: CASSPGLWDEQYF.

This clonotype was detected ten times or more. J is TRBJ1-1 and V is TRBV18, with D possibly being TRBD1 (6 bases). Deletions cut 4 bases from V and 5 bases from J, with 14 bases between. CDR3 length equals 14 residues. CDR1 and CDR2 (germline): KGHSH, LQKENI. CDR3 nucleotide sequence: TGTGCCAGCTCACGAGGAGGGGGAACAACTGAAGCTTTCTTT. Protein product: CASSRGGGTTEAFF.

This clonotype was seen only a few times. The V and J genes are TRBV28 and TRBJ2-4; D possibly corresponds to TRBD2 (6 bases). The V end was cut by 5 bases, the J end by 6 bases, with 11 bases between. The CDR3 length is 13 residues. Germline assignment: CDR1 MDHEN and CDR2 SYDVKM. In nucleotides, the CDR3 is TGTGCCAGCAGTCTGACTAGTCCAAACATTCAGTACTTC. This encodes CASSLTSPNIQYF.